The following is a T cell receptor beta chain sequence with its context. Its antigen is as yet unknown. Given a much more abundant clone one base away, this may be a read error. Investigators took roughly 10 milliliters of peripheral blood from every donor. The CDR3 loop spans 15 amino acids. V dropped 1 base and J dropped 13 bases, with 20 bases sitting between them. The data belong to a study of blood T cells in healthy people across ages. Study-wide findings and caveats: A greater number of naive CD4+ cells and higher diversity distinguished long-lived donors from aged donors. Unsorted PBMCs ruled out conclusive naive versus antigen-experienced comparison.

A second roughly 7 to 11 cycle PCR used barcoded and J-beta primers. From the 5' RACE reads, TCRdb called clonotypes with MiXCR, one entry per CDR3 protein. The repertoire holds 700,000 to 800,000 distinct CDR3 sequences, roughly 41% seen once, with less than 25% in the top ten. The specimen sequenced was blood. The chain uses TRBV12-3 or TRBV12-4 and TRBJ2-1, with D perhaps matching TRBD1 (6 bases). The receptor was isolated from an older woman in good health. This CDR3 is CASSLGPDSQETQFF. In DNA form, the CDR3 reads TGTGCCAGCAGTTTAGGACCGGACAGTCAAGAGACCCAGTTCTTC.